This T cell receptor beta chain is from a study of CD8 T cells in Susac syndrome (dated by TCRdb to the late 2010s). Regarding the research as a whole: Of the Susac syndrome patients who were sequenced, eight were in clinical remission while roughly six had clinically active disease. At the time of blood withdrawal, Susac syndrome patients were either therapy-naive, taking corticosteroids (with some also receiving IVIg), or on IVIg alone. The study used repertoire sequencing to test whether antigen drove CD8+ T cell activation and differentiation in Susac syndrome. Findings and caveats that apply to the study as a whole: The number of individuals in the TCR sequencing and HLA analysis was acknowledged as relatively small. The CD4+ T cell repertoire of patients with Susac syndrome showed no detectable clonal expansion.

This clonotype was recorded only once. The target of this receptor is not known. The record has no base qualities; no much larger clone is one base away. Resting on one read, the evidence is weak. As encoded in the germline V gene (reference sequence), CDR1 is SEHNR while CDR2 is FQNEAQ. Compared with germline, V lacks 5 bases and J lacks 2 bases; bases without a gene match: 6. Reading from cysteine to phenylalanine, the CDR3 counts 15 amino acids. The read is trimmed to its CDR3 DNA, 45 bases read in frame from base 1. RNA was extracted with the RNeasy kit and about 0.45 to 1 ug was reverse transcribed using random hexamers. TCR beta CDR3 regions were amplified with the immunoSEQ multiplex PCR assay covering 54 Vbeta and 13 Jbeta segments. PCR amplification bias was corrected using a synthetic template baseline for primer optimization and computational correction. Concerning the study's data processing: Only productive sequences were kept, with reads annotated to V, D and J genes according to IMGT and analyzed in immunoSEQ Analyzer. To calculate clonality, Shannon entropy was normalized by log2 of the number of productive unique sequences and then subtracted from one. Public and private clones were assessed among the 100 most prevalent clones of each patient and control. Clones were defined as Susac-specific when absent from the healthy and MS cohorts, from about 1,100 published viral clones and from other ImmuneACCESS disease sequences. The public reads were quality trimmed at Q25 with fastp and then assembled into clones with MiXCR by TCRdb, keeping productive beta chains. Entries are consolidated by CDR3 protein sequence, retaining the most common genes and DNA. TCRdb's processing, not the authors', yielded these V and J calls. Here the sample has 150,000 or so distinct CDR3 sequences; roughly 95% occur a single time. 0.12% of the sample is taken by the ten largest.

Peripheral blood CD8+ and CD4+ T cells from healthy donors, Susac syndrome patients and multiple sclerosis patients were profiled by high-throughput TCR beta sequencing. Recently defined diagnostic criteria for definite or probable disease were met by the Susac syndrome patients. CD8+ TEMRA cells were enriched by FACS, while bulk CD8+ and CD4+ T cells were purified by magnetic negative isolation. Blood was drawn into EDTA tubes, processed within 24 hours, and PBMCs were isolated by density gradient centrifugation. PBMCs destined for TCR sequencing were cryopreserved in liquid nitrogen and later thawed in a 37 °C water bath. The sorted or isolated CD4+, CD8+ and CD8+ TEMRA cells had a purity of 90% or higher.

Sequencing was carried out using CD4+ T cells from PBMCs. The origin of this receptor is a human donor with Susac syndrome. This sequence uses TRBV7-9 and TRBJ1-2; TRBD1 matches 9 bases in the middle. The CDR3 reads CASSAGTGSNYGYTF. The DNA is TGTGCCAGCAGCGCAGGGACAGGGTCCAACTATGGCTACACCTTC.